The 15 T cell receptor beta chains given below trace back to one sample, sequenced in a study of blood T cell repertoires in COVID-19. Assay used: immunoSEQ multiplex PCR; TCRdb lists only in-frame clones, some missing. This table holds approximately 98,000 clones, roughly 80% found once. What was sequenced was peripheral blood. These receptors originate from a woman of 80 years or more with acute or convalescent COVID-19.

This rearrangement joins TRBV5-1 to TRBJ1-1; 7 bases map to TRBD1. Germline V CDR1 and CDR2: SGHRS, YFSETQ. This CDR3 contains 13 residues. Trimming took 4 bases from V and 7 from J; bases not matched to a gene: 7. The CDR3 sequence: CASSIDRDSEAFF. The CDR3 coding sequence is TGCGCCAGCAGCATCGACCGGGACAGTGAAGCTTTCTTT.

The rearrangement links TRBV12-3 or TRBV12-4 to TRBJ2-1; D gene unclear. The CDR3 runs to 11 residues. V was clipped by 4 bases and J by 6 bases, with 4 bases between them. The CDR3 nucleotides are TGTGCCAGCAGTTGGGCCAATGAGCAGTTCTTC. Amino acids: CASSWANEQFF.

This sequence joins TRBV5-1 and TRBJ1-2; no definite D call. The CDR3 is made up of 15 amino acids. The germline V gene encodes CDR1 SGHRS and CDR2 YFSETQ. The V end was cut by 0 bases, the J end by 5 bases, with 14 bases between. CDR3 protein: CASSLDNSGYYGYTF. The CDR3 nucleotides read TGCGCCAGCAGCTTGGATAATTCAGGTTATTATGGCTACACCTTC.

The rearrangement joins TRBV24-1 to TRBJ2-5; unclear D gene. The ends were cut back, 5 bases at V and 4 bases at J, with 4 bases in the middle. The CDR3 has 11 amino acids. CDR1 is KGHDR, CDR2 SFDVKD, per germline. The CDR3 nucleotides read TGTGCCACCAGTGCCGGAGAGACCCAGTACTTC. Translated: CATSAGETQYF.

CDR3 nucleotide sequence: TGTGCCAGCAGCGTAATGACAAACACAGATACGCAGTATTTT. Protein product: CASSVMTNTDTQYF. The rearrangement links TRBV9 to TRBJ2-3; D is undetermined. Trimming took 1 base from V and 2 from J, leaving 8 bases between them. The CDR3 is 14 residues long. Germline V gene lookup returns CDR1 SGDLS and CDR2 YYNGEE.

The CDR3 nucleotides read TGTGCCATCAAACGGGGGGATTACAATGAGCAGTTCTTC. It is translated as CAIKRGDYNEQFF. The chain links TRBV10-3 to TRBJ2-1, with 7 bases lining up with TRBD2. Germline values: CDR1 ENHRY, CDR2 SYGVKD. The CDR3 is 13 residues long. Trimming removed 7 bases from V and 4 bases from J; junction bases left unmatched: 4.

CDR3 in amino acids: CASSLVGTPKGEQFF. The CDR3 DNA follows: TGTGCCAGCAGCTTGGTGGGGACTCCCAAGGGTGAGCAGTTCTTC. This sequence joins TRBV5-4 and TRBJ2-1; a possible D gene is TRBD2 (6 bases). Trimming cost V 0 bases and J 9 bases, with 16 bases left between them. The CDR3 is 15 amino acids. CDR1 SGHNT and CDR2 YYREEE come from the germline V gene (reference sequence).

The chain couples TRBV12-3 or TRBV12-4 to TRBJ1-4; the D gene is possibly TRBD1 (5 bases). The CDR3 sequence is 13 residues long. The V end lost 8 bases, the J end lost 7 bases, and 14 bases lay between the germline ends. DNA of the CDR3: TGTGCCAGCGTTCCGGGGGTAGGTGAAAAACTGTTTTTT. Protein product: CASVPGVGEKLFF.

This clone was counted a few times. The chain joins TRBV29-1 to TRBJ1-1; tentatively, D is TRBD1 (6 bases). The V end was cut by 4 bases, the J end by 6 bases, with 9 bases between. The germline V gene encodes CDR1 SQVTM and CDR2 ANQGSEA. The CDR3 covers 11 residues. CDR3 amino acids: CSVGRGAEAFF. The CDR3 nucleotides read TGCAGCGTTGGCAGGGGAGCTGAAGCTTTCTTT.

Only one count was recorded for this clone. The rearrangement links TRBV5-1 to TRBJ1-2; D is uncertain. Trimming took 0 bases from V and 5 from J, leaving 11 bases between them. The CDR3 consists of 14 residues. Germline CDR1 is SGHRS and CDR2 is YFSETQ. The CDR3 DNA is TGCGCCAGCAGCTTGGACAAGGGAGTGTATGGCTACACCTTC. Translation: CASSLDKGVYGYTF.

This clone was recorded many times. The rearrangement uses TRBV5-6 and TRBJ2-7, with TRBD1 as a possible D gene (6 bases). CDR3 length: 16 amino acids. V was clipped by 0 bases and J by 1 base, with 14 bases between them. In germline, CDR1 is SGHDT, CDR2 YYEEEE. The CDR3 sequence is CASSLAGGQRSYEQYF. CDR3 nucleotide sequence: TGTGCCAGCAGCTTGGCCGGAGGACAGCGGTCCTACGAGCAGTACTTC.

On this clone itself: At the DNA level, this CDR3 is encoded by other sequences in the same sample as well. The chain carries TRBV24-1 and TRBJ2-5; perhaps TRBD2 as D (5 bases). CDR1 and CDR2 (germline): KGHDR, SFDVKD. CDR3 length: 13 amino acids. V gave up 4 bases and J gave up 2 bases, with 7 bases separating them. The CDR3 region has the DNA TGTGCCACCAGTGAGGGAGAACAAGAGACCCAGTACTTC. Protein product: CATSEGEQETQYF.

This chain uses TRBV5-1 with TRBJ2-2; maybe TRBD2 (6 bases). Germline loops: CDR1 SGHRS, CDR2 YFSETQ. V was shortened by 4 bases and J by 5 bases, with 15 bases between the two germline ends. The CDR3 runs to 15 residues. CDR3 coding DNA: TGCGCCAGCAGCCCAACCGCCGGAGGGACCGGGGAGCTGTTTTTT. Its translation is CASSPTAGGTGELFF. The whole variable domain, filled in from reference TRBV5-1 and TRBJ2-2, reads KAGVTQTPRYLIKTRGQQVTLSCSPISGHRSVSWYQQTPGQGLQFLFEYFSETQRNKGNFPGRFSGRQFSNSRSEMNVSTLELGDSALYLCASSPTAGGTGELFFGEGSRLTVL.

The chain uses TRBV5-1 and TRBJ2-3; 7 bases align to TRBD1. Losses at the gene ends were 4 bases for V and 0 bases for J; bases not matched to a gene: 8. Germline V lookup: CDR1 SGHRS, CDR2 YFSETQ. The CDR3 runs 16 residues. The CDR3 coding sequence is TGCGCCAGCAGCACCGGGACAGTTCCAAGCACAGATACGCAGTATTTT. Protein product: CASSTGTVPSTDTQYF. Using reference TRBV5-1 and TRBJ2-3 for the parts outside the CDR3, the full variable domain is KAGVTQTPRYLIKTRGQQVTLSCSPISGHRSVSWYQQTPGQGLQFLFEYFSETQRNKGNFPGRFSGRQFSNSRSEMNVSTLELGDSALYLCASSTGTVPSTDTQYFGPGTRLTVL.

The J gene is TRBJ1-6, the V gene TRBV2; 7 nucleotides match TRBD1. The CDR3 has 15 amino acids. The V gene end was trimmed by 7 bases and the J gene end by 9 bases; junction bases not matched to a gene: 12. Germline values: CDR1 SNHLY, CDR2 FYNNEI. CDR3 in amino acids: CASKKEDRGPSPLHF. CDR3 coding DNA: TGTGCCAGCAAAAAGGAGGATAGGGGGCCTTCACCCCTCCACTTT.